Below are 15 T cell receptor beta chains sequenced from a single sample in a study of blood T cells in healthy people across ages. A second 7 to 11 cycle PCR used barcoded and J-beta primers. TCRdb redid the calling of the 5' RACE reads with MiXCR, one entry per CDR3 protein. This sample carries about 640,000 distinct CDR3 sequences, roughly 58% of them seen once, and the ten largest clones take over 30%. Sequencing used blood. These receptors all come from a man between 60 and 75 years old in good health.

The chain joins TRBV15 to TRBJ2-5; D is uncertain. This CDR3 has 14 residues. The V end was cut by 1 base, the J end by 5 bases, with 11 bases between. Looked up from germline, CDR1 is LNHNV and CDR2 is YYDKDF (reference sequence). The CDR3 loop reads CATSRVSLGETQYF. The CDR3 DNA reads TGTGCCACCAGCAGAGTCAGCCTTGGGGAGACCCAGTACTTC.

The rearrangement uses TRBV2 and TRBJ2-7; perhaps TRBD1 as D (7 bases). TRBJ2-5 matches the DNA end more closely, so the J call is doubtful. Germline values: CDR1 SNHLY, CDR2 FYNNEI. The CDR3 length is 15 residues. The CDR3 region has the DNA TGTGCCAGCAGTGAGGGGTTTCAGGGGGGAGAGACCCAGTACTTC. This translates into CASSEGFQGGETQYF.

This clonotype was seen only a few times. CDR3 sequence reads: CAISELRDSRGYTF. The CDR3 nucleotides read TGTGCCATCAGTGAGTTACGGGACAGCCGTGGCTACACCTTC. This chain uses TRBV10-3 with TRBJ1-2; 7 bases fit TRBD1. Germline-derived CDR1 and CDR2 are ENHRY and SYGVKD. The junction had 6 bases not matched to a gene; V was cut back by 1 base and J by 7 bases. The CDR3 runs 14 residues.

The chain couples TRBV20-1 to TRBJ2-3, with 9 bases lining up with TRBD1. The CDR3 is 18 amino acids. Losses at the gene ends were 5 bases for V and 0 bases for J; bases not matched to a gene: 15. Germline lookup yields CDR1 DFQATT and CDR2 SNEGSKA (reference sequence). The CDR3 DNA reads TGCAGTGCTGACCGGGACAGGGACGTCGGGGCTAGCACAGATACGCAGTATTTT. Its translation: CSADRDRDVGASTDTQYF.

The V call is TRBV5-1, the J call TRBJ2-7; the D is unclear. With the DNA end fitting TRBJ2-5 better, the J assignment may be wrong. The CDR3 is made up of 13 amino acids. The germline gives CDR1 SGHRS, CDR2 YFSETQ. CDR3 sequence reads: CASSFQQKETQYF. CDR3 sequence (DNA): TGCGCCAGCAGCTTCCAACAGAAAGAGACCCAGTACTTC.

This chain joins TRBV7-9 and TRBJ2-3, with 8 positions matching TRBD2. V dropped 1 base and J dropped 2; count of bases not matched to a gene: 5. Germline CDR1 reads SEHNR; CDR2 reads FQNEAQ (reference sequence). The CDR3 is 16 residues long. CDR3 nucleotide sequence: TGTGCCAGCAGCTTAGGGCTAGCGGGCTTCACAGATACGCAGTATTTT. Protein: CASSLGLAGFTDTQYF.

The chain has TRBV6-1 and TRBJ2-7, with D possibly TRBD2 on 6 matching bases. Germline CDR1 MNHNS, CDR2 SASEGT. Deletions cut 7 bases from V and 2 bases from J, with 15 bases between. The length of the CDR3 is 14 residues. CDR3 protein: CASKRRDSTYEQYF. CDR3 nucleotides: TGTGCCAGCAAACGGCGGGACTCTACCTACGAGCAGTACTTC.

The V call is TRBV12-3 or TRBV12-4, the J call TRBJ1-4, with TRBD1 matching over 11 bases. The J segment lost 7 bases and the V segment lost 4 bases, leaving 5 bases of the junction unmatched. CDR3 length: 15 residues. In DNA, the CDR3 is TGTGCCAGCAGTTCCCCCGGGACAGGGGGTGAAAAACTGTTTTTT. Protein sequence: CASSSPGTGGEKLFF.

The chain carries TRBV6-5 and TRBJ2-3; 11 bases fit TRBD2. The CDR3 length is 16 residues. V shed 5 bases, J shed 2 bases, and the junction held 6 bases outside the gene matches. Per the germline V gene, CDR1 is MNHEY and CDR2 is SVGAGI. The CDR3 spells CASSKTSGGFTDTQYF. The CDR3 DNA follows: TGTGCCAGCAGTAAAACTAGCGGGGGATTCACAGATACGCAGTATTTT.

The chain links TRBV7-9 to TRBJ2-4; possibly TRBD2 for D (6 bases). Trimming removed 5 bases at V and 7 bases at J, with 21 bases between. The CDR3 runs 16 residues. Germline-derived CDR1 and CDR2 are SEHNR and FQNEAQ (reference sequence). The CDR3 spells CASSLAEGQGRNIQYF. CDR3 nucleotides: TGTGCCAGCAGCCTCGCGGAGGGTCAGGGCCGGAACATTCAGTACTTC.

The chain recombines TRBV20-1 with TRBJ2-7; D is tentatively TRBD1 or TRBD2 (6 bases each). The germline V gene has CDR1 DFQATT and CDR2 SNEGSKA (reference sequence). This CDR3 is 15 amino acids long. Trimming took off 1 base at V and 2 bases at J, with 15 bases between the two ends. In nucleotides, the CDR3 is TGCAGTGCTAGAGGTCGGCCGGGGGCCCCCTACGAGCAGTACTTC. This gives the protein CSARGRPGAPYEQYF.

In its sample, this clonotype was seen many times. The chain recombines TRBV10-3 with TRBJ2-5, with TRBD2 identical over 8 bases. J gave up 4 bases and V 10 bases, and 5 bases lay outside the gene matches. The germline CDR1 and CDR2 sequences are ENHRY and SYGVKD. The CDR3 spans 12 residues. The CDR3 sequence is CATLGGGETQYF. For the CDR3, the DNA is TGTGCCACCCTCGGGGGGGGAGAGACCCAGTACTTC.

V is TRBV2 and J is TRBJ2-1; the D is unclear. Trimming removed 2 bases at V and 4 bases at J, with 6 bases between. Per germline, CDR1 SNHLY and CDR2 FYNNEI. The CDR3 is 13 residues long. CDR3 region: CASSEIEYNEQFF. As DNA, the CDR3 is TGTGCCAGCAGTGAAATCGAGTACAATGAGCAGTTCTTC.

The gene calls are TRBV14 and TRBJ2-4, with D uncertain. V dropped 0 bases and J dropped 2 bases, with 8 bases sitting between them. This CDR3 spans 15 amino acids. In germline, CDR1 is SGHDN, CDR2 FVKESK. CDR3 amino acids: CASSQEHSPKNIQYF. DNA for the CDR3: TGTGCCAGCAGCCAAGAACACAGCCCCAAAAACATTCAGTACTTC.

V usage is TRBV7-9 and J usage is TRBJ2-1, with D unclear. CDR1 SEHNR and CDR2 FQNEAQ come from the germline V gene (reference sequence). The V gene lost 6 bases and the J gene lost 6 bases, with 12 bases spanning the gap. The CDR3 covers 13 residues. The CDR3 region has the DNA TGTGCCAGCAGGACCTCAGGCCTCAATGAGCAGTTCTTC. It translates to CASRTSGLNEQFF.